A single sample is the source of the 29 T cell receptor beta chains below, sequenced in a study of T cell repertoires in cytomegalovirus infection. MiXCR was run by TCRdb on the reads, yielding one entry per CDR3 protein. This table has roughly 860,000 distinct CDR3 sequences, less than 35% appearing once. For these TCRs, the target antigens are not known. The sample consisted of cultured CD8+ T cells from PBMCs, taken from culture after CMV antigen stimulation. The receptors come from a human donor in good health (CMV status not recorded). Some clones in this sample may be carry-over from other donors' samples.

V gene TRBV6-2 or TRBV6-3 combines with J gene TRBJ1-1; D is uncertain. Germline values: CDR1 MNHEY, CDR2 SVGEGT. Trimming took off 8 bases at V and 4 bases at J, with 8 bases between the two ends. The CDR3 has 11 residues. As DNA, the CDR3 is TGTGCCAGCCAAACCTTCACTGAAGCTTTCTTT. Its protein is CASQTFTEAFF.

For this clonotype: One junction end does not reproduce the germline sequence, and a read error may be involved. V is TRBV27 and J is TRBJ1-6; D uncertain. Germline V gene lookup returns CDR1 MNHEY and CDR2 SMNVEV (reference sequence). CDR3 length: 14 amino acids. CDR3 coding DNA: TGTGCCAGCAGTGTATCAGCCCTAAATTCACCCCTCCACTTT. Encoded protein: CASSVSALNSPLHF.

The rearrangement links TRBV13 to TRBJ2-1; 8 bases agree with TRBD1. J lost 9 bases, V lost 0 bases, and 7 bases had no gene match. Germline V lookup: CDR1 PRHDT, CDR2 FYEKMQ (reference sequence). CDR3 length equals 15 residues. In DNA form, the CDR3 reads TGTGCCAGCAGCTTAGGGCAGGGGGCGATGAGTGAGCAGTTCTTC. It codes for CASSLGQGAMSEQFF. The full variable domain, its missing parts supplied by reference TRBV13 and TRBJ2-1, is AAGVIQSPRHLIKEKRETATLKCYPIPRHDTVYWYQQGPGQDPQFLISFYEKMQSDKGSIPDRFSAQQFSDYHSELNMSSLELGDSALYFCASSLGQGAMSEQFFGPGTRLTVL.

V is TRBV6-5 and J is TRBJ1-2, with D uncertain. The germline V and J ends were trimmed by 1 base and 5 bases, with 14 bases remaining between them. The CDR3 is 15 residues long. Germline CDR1 and CDR2: MNHEY and SVGAGI. CDR3 amino acids: CASSYFPEFLYGYTF. The CDR3 bases are TGTGCCAGCAGTTACTTCCCCGAGTTCCTATATGGCTACACCTTC.

This clonotype was detected many times. V usage is TRBV12-3 or TRBV12-4 and J usage is TRBJ2-3, with D perhaps given as TRBD1 or TRBD2 (5 bases each). The CDR3 length is 16 residues. The V gene lost 6 bases and the J gene lost 0 bases, with 16 bases spanning the gap. For the CDR3, the DNA is TGTGCCAGCAGCGAAATCCCGGGACCGAGCACAGATACGCAGTATTTT. Translating it yields CASSEIPGPSTDTQYF.

This clonotype was recorded a few times. The chain is built from TRBV10-3 and TRBJ2-1, with a possible D match to TRBD2 (6 bases). The CDR3 is made up of 13 amino acids. Looked up from germline, CDR1 is ENHRY and CDR2 is SYGVKD. Trimming removed 6 bases at V and 4 bases at J, with 10 bases between. CDR3 sequence reads: CAIRTREYNEQFF. CDR3 nucleotides: TGTGCCATCAGAACCCGGGAGTACAATGAGCAGTTCTTC.

This clonotype was detected a few times. This chain joins TRBV7-9 and TRBJ2-1; possibly TRBD1 for D (5 bases). Germline CDR1 SEHNR, CDR2 FQNEAQ (reference sequence). V was pared by 1 base and J by 7 bases, with 17 bases between. CDR3 length: 16 amino acids. The CDR3 DNA reads as TGTGCCAGCAGCTTAGAACTCCTAGGGGTTCAAAATGAGCAGTTCTTC. Protein sequence: CASSLELLGVQNEQFF.

In this sample, this clonotype turned up many times. The chain has TRBV7-6 and TRBJ2-1; 10 bases are shared with TRBD2. CDR3 length equals 17 residues. The J segment lost 0 bases and the V segment lost 3 bases, leaving 5 bases of the junction unmatched. From germline, CDR1 is SGHVS and CDR2 FNYEAQ. The CDR3 is CASSFLAGDPSYNEQFF. CDR3 DNA sequence: TGTGCCAGCAGCTTCCTAGCGGGGGATCCCTCCTACAATGAGCAGTTCTTC.

This chain joins TRBV4-2 and TRBJ2-4; a weak D match, TRBD2 (6 bases). Trimming removed 3 bases at V and 0 bases at J, with 12 bases between. CDR1 LGHNA and CDR2 YNFKEQ come from the germline V gene. The CDR3 spans 16 residues. The CDR3 nucleotides read TGTGCCAGCAGCCACCCGGGGAGGCTAGCCAAAAACATTCAGTACTTC. It specifies CASSHPGRLAKNIQYF.

This clonotype was picked up a small number of times. The chain uses TRBV7-9 and TRBJ1-2, with a weak D call TRBD1 (5 bases). This CDR3 contains 13 residues. V shed 10 bases and J shed 4 bases, with 16 bases lying between them. Germline CDR1 and CDR2: SEHNR and FQNEAQ (reference sequence). The CDR3 DNA is TGTGCCACCGAAGCCGGGGCAGCCTATGGCTACACCTTC. Translating gives CATEAGAAYGYTF.

This clonotype was counted only a few times. V is TRBV6-2 or TRBV6-3 and J is TRBJ2-7; tentative D call: TRBD2 (5 bases). CDR1 and CDR2 from the germline V gene are MNHEY and SVGEGT. V lost 5 bases to trimming and J lost 5 bases, with 22 bases between them. The CDR3 totals 16 residues. The CDR3 DNA follows: TGTGCCAGCAGTGACCCGTATCAATGGGAGAGGGACGAGCAGTACGTC. This gives the protein CASSDPYQWERDEQYV.

This clonotype was seen at least ten times. This chain uses TRBV12-3 or TRBV12-4 with TRBJ1-2; no firm D call. CDR3 length equals 14 residues. Deletions cut 2 bases from V and 9 bases from J, with 16 bases between. The CDR3 reads CASSLPGVAQRYTF. The CDR3 nucleotides are TGTGCCAGCAGTTTACCGGGAGTAGCTCAACGCTACACCTTC.

V gene TRBV12-3 or TRBV12-4 combines with J gene TRBJ2-5, with 9 bases fitting TRBD2. J was trimmed by 3 bases and V by 3 bases; bases with no gene match: 5. The CDR3 loop spans 15 amino acids. CDR3 loop: CASSFHPSGKETQYF. CDR3 DNA sequence: TGTGCCAGCAGTTTTCACCCTAGCGGGAAAGAGACCCAGTACTTC.

V gene TRBV6-5 combines with J gene TRBJ2-1; the D is unclear. Germline V gene data show CDR1 as MNHEY and CDR2 as SVGAGI. The V and J ends lost 6 bases and 0 bases respectively, with 12 bases between them. This CDR3 contains 15 residues. In DNA, the CDR3 is TGTGCCAGCAGCCCCAACCTAGGCTCCTACAATGAGCAGTTCTTC. Translated: CASSPNLGSYNEQFF.

This clonotype has just a few counts. This chain connects TRBV7-8 to TRBJ1-1, with D tentatively TRBD1 (6 bases). Germline V gene data show CDR1 as SGHVS and CDR2 as FQNEAQ. This CDR3 has 14 amino acids. The V end lost 5 bases, the J end lost 3 bases, and 13 bases lay between the germline ends. CDR3: CASSHPQGYTEAFF. Written as DNA, the CDR3 is TGTGCCAGCAGCCACCCCCAGGGGTACACTGAAGCTTTCTTT.

This rearrangement joins TRBV19 to TRBJ2-3, with TRBD2 matching over 13 bases. The germline gives CDR1 LNHDA, CDR2 SQIVND (reference sequence). Unmatched junction bases numbered 4, after V lost 7 bases and J lost 0 bases. The length of the CDR3 is 16 residues. The CDR3 DNA sequence: TGTGCCAGTATGGAGACTAGCGGGGGGAGCACAGATACGCAGTATTTT. Amino acids: CASMETSGGSTDTQYF.

The V call is TRBV10-2, the J call TRBJ1-1, with TRBD1 matching 7 bases. Germline CDR1 and CDR2: WSHSY and SAAADI. J gave up 5 bases and V 6 bases, and 6 bases lay outside the gene matches. This CDR3 has 13 residues. The CDR3 region has the DNA TGCGCCAGCAGGACAGGGATAGTAACTGAAGCTTTCTTT. Amino acids: CASRTGIVTEAFF.

J is TRBJ1-1 and V is TRBV7-9; the match to TRBD1 covers 7 bases. Germline-derived CDR1 and CDR2 are SEHNR and FQNEAQ (reference sequence). The ends lost 2 bases at V and 1 base at J; junction bases unmatched: 7. The CDR3 has 16 amino acids. CDR3 in amino acids: CASSLSPGQTNTEAFF. The CDR3 DNA is TGTGCCAGCAGCTTATCCCCGGGACAGACGAACACTGAAGCTTTCTTT.

This clonotype has just a few counts. CDR3 DNA sequence: TGTGCCAGCAGTCCACCCGGGACCCCCGATACGCAGTATTTT. Protein product: CASSPPGTPDTQYF. The chain joins TRBV7-6 to TRBJ2-3; either TRBD1 or TRBD2 may fit D (5 bases each). The CDR3 extends over 14 amino acids. Germline-derived CDR1 and CDR2 are SGHVS and FNYEAQ. Deletions cut 6 bases from V and 6 bases from J, with 16 bases between.

The chain has TRBV27 and TRBJ2-7; 9 bases agree with TRBD2. Germline loops: CDR1 MNHEY, CDR2 SMNVEV (reference sequence). This CDR3 is 15 amino acids long. The V segment lost 5 bases and the J segment 6 bases; nucleotides outside the gene matches: 11. In nucleotides, the CDR3 is TGTGCCAGCAGTCCCGCTGGCGGGGGGGGAATCGAGCAGTACGTC. It is translated as CASSPAGGGGIEQYV.

The chain has TRBV20-1 and TRBJ2-1; 10 positions match TRBD2. Germline assignment: CDR1 DFQATT and CDR2 SNEGSKA (reference sequence). Trimming took 6 bases from V and 14 from J; bases not matched to a gene: 10. CDR3 length: 12 residues. The chain's CDR3 is CSASMGLAKEFF. The CDR3 DNA sequence: TGCAGTGCCTCTATGGGACTAGCGAAAGAGTTCTTC.

There are a few counts of this clonotype. The rearrangement joins TRBV12-3 or TRBV12-4 to TRBJ2-3, with 7 bases aligning to TRBD1. This CDR3 comprises 13 residues. The ends lost 6 bases at V and 6 bases at J; junction bases unmatched: 6. In DNA, the CDR3 is TGTGCCAGCAGCCCGGGACAGTTGGATACGCAGTATTTT. Its translation: CASSPGQLDTQYF.

This clonotype came up a few times. The chain recombines TRBV10-1 with TRBJ1-6; the D gene is possibly TRBD1 (6 bases). This CDR3 has 14 amino acids. Trimming took off 2 bases at V and 10 bases at J, with 12 bases between the two ends. CDR1 is WNHNN and CDR2 is SYGVQD in the germline V gene (reference sequence). The CDR3 loop reads CASSELRGRSPLHF. The CDR3 nucleotides read TGCGCCAGCAGTGAGCTCCGGGGGCGATCACCCCTCCACTTT.

V gene TRBV6-1 combines with J gene TRBJ1-5; perhaps TRBD1 as D (5 bases). Germline assignment: CDR1 MNHNS and CDR2 SASEGT. This CDR3 is built from 14 residues. The V end lost 0 bases, the J end lost 9 bases, and 12 bases lay between the germline ends. This CDR3 is CASSEAWGIRPQHF. Here the CDR3 DNA reads TGTGCCAGCAGTGAAGCGTGGGGGATAAGGCCCCAGCATTTT.

This rearrangement joins TRBV12-3 or TRBV12-4 to TRBJ1-1; D is unresolved. V lost 3 bases and J lost 1, with 12 bases in between. This CDR3 is 15 amino acids long. The CDR3 reads CASSFPLSKNTEAFF. CDR3 in DNA: TGTGCCAGCAGTTTCCCCTTAAGTAAGAACACTGAAGCTTTCTTT.

This clonotype has a handful of counts. This chain links TRBV20-1 with TRBJ1-5; perhaps TRBD1 as D (6 bases). V shed 6 bases and J shed 4 bases, with 16 bases lying between them. Germline V CDR1 and CDR2: DFQATT, SNEGSKA (reference sequence). This CDR3 contains 14 residues. CDR3 loop: CSAGGAGSNQPQHF. The CDR3 DNA sequence: TGCAGTGCGGGGGGGGCAGGGTCGAATCAGCCCCAGCATTTT.

This clonotype was observed a handful of times. V and J are TRBV12-3 or TRBV12-4 and TRBJ2-3; tentative D call: TRBD2 (6 bases). Trimming removed 5 bases at V and 1 base at J, with 13 bases between. The CDR3 is 15 amino acids. The CDR3 spells CASSDLGGGTDTQYF. The CDR3 coding sequence is TGTGCCAGCAGTGATTTGGGCGGGGGCACAGATACGCAGTATTTT.

The CDR3 loop reads CSVDGGWNYGYTF. CDR3 bases: TGCAGCGTTGATGGGGGATGGAACTATGGCTACACCTTC. The chain employs TRBV29-1 and TRBJ1-2; perhaps TRBD1 as D (5 bases). Between the trimmed V and J ends, which lost 3 bases and 2 bases, there was a span of 10 bases. CDR3 length equals 13 residues. Germline CDR1 reads SQVTM; CDR2 reads ANQGSEA.

The chain carries TRBV27 and TRBJ1-3; the D is unclear. The CDR3 runs 16 residues. Germline lookup yields CDR1 MNHEY and CDR2 SMNVEV (reference sequence). The V end lost 5 bases, the J end lost 0 bases, and 14 bases lay between the germline ends. CDR3 residues: CASSPYRGSSGNTIYF. The CDR3 DNA follows: TGTGCCAGCAGTCCCTACCGGGGTAGCTCTGGAAACACCATATATTTT.